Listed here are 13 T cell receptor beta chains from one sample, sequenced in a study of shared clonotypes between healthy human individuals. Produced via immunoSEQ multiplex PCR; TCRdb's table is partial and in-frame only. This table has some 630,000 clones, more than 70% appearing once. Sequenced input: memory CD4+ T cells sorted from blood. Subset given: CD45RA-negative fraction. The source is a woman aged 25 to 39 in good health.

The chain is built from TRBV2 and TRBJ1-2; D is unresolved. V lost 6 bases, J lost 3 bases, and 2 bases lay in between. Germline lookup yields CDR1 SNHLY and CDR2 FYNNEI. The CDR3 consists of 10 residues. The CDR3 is CASRDYGYTF. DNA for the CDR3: TGTGCCAGCAGGGACTATGGCTACACCTTC.

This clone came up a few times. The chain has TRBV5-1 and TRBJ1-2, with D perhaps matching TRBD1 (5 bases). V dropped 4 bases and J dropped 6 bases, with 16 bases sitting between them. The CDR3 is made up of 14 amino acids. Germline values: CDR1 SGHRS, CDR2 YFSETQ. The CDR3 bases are TGCGCCAGCAGCACTAAGGTCCCGGGGGATGGCTACACCTTC. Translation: CASSTKVPGDGYTF.

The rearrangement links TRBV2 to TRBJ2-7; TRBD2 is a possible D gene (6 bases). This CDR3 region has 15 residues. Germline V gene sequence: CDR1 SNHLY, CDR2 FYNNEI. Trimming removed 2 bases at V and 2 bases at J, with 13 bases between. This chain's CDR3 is CASSELLALTYEQYF. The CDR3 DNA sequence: TGTGCCAGCAGTGAATTGCTAGCGCTCACCTACGAGCAGTACTTC.

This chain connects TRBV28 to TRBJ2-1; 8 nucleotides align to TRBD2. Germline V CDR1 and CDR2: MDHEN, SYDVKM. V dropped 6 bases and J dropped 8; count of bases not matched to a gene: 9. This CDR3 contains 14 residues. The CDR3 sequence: CASSPSGPRYEQFF. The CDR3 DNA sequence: TGTGCCAGCAGCCCTAGCGGGCCTCGGTATGAGCAGTTCTTC.

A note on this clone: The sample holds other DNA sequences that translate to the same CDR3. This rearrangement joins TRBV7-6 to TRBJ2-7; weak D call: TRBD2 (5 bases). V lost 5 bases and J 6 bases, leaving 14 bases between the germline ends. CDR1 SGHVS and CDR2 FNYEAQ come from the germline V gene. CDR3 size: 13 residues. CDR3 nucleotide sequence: TGTGCCAGCAGCCCTCCGCGCGGAGGCGAGCAGTACTTC. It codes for CASSPPRGGEQYF.

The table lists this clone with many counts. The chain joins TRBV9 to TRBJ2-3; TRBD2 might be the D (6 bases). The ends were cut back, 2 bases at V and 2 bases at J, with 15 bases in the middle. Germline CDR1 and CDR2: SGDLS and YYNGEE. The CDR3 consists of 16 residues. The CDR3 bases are TGTGCCAGCAGCGTTCCCCGGGACTTTAACACAGATACGCAGTATTTT. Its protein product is CASSVPRDFNTDTQYF.

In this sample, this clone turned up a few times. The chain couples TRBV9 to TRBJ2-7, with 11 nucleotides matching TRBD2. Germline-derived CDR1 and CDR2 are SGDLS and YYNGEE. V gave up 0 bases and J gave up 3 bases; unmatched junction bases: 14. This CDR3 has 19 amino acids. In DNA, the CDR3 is TGTGCCAGCAGCGTAGCACGGGGAGGGACTAGCGGTCCGTTCTACGAGCAGTACTTC. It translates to CASSVARGGTSGPFYEQYF.

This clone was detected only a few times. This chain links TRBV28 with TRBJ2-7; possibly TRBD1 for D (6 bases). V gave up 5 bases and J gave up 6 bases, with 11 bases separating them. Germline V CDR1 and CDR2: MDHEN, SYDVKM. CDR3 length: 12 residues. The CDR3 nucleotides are TGTGCCAGCAGTGGGGGCCTTCCCGAGCAGTACTTC. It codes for CASSGGLPEQYF.

This chain's CDR3 is CASSFSGTDGYTF. CDR3 sequence (DNA): TGTGCCAGCAGTTTCTCTGGGACAGACGGCTACACCTTC. V is TRBV28 and J is TRBJ1-2; 7 bases map to TRBD1. J lost 8 bases, V lost 3 bases, and 6 bases had no gene match. The CDR3 runs to 13 residues. Germline CDR1 is MDHEN and CDR2 is SYDVKM.

CDR3 loop: CASSQDPGLGNTGELFF. CDR3 in DNA: TGCGCCAGCAGCCAAGATCCCGGACTGGGGAACACCGGGGAGCTGTTTTTT. The V and J genes are TRBV4-1 and TRBJ2-2; a possible D gene is TRBD2 (5 bases). CDR1 is MGHRA and CDR2 is YSYEKL in the germline V gene. The CDR3 extends over 17 amino acids. Trimming left V 0 bases short and J 1 base short, with 12 bases between.

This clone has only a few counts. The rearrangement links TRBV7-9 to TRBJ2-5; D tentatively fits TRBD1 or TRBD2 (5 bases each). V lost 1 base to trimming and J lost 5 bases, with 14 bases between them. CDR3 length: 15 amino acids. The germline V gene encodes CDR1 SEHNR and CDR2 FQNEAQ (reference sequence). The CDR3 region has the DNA TGTGCCAGCAGCTTAGGGGACGGGACGGTGGAGACCCAGTACTTC. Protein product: CASSLGDGTVETQYF.

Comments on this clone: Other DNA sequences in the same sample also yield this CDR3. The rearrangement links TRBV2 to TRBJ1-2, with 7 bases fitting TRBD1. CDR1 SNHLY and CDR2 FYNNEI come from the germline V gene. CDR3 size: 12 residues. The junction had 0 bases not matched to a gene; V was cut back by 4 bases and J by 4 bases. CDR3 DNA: TGTGCCAGCAGTGGACAGGGCTATGGCTACACCTTC. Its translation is CASSGQGYGYTF. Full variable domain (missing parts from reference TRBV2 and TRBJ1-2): EPEVTQTPSHQVTQMGQEVILRCVPISNHLYFYWYRQILGQKVEFLVSFYNNEISEKSEIFDDQFSVERPDGSNFTLKIRSTKLEDSAMYFCASSGQGYGYTFGSGTRLTVV.

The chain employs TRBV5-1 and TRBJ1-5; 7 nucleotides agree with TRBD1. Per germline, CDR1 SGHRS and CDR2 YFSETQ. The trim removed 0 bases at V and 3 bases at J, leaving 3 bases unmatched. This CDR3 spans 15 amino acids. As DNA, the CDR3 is TGCGCCAGCAGCTTGGGGACAGGACTCAATCAGCCCCAGCATTTT. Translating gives CASSLGTGLNQPQHF.